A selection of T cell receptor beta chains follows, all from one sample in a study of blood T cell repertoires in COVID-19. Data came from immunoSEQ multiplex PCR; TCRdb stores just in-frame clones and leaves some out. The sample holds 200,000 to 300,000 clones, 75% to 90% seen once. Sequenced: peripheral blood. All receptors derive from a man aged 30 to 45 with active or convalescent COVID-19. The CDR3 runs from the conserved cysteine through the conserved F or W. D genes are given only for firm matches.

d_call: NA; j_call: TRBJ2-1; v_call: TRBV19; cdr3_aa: CASTPRDIYNEQFF; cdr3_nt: TGTGCCAGTACCCCCCGGGACATATACAATGAGCAGTTCTTC
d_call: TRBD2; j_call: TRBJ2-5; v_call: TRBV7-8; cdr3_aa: CASSFLGTSGGARETQYF; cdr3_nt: TGTGCCAGCAGCTTCCTAGGGACTAGCGGGGGGGCACGAGAGACCCAGTACTTC
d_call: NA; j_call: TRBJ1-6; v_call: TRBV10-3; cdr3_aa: CAISGRLPGSGSPLHF; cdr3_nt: TGTGCCATCAGTGGCAGATTACCAGGGTCAGGTTCACCCCTCCACTTT
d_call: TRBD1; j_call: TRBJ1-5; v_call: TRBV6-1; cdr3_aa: CASSEGGQGLNQPQHF; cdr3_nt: TGTGCCAGCAGTGAAGGCGGACAGGGTTTGAATCAGCCCCAGCATTTT
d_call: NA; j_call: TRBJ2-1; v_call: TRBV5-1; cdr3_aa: CASSLDWGVNEQFF; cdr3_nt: TGCGCCAGCAGCTTGGATTGGGGGGTCAATGAGCAGTTCTTC
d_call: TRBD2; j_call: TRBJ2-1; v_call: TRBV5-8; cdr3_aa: CASSLGAGAYYNEQFF; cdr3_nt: TGTGCCAGCAGCCTAGGAGCGGGGGCCTATTACAATGAGCAGTTCTTC
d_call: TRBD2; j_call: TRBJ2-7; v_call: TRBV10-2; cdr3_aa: CASSEERGYEQYF; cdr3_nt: TGCGCCAGCAGTGAGGAGCGGGGCTACGAGCAGTACTTC
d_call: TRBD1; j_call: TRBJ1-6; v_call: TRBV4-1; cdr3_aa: CASSLNQGESSPLHF; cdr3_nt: TGCGCCAGCAGCCTAAATCAGGGGGAAAGTTCACCCCTCCACTTT
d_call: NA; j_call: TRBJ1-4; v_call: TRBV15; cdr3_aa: CATSGWGGLIATNEKLFF; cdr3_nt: TGTGCCACCAGCGGCTGGGGAGGGCTTATTGCAACTAATGAAAAACTGTTTTTT
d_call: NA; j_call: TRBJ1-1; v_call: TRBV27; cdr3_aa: CASSVTSGVATEAFF; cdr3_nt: TGTGCCAGCAGCGTAACTTCCGGGGTGGCCACTGAAGCTTTCTTT
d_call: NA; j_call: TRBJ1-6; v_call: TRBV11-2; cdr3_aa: CASSRIWQDGFSPLHF; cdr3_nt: TGTGCCAGCAGCCGTATTTGGCAGGATGGGTTTTCACCCCTCCACTTT
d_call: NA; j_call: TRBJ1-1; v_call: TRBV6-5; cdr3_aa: CASSRGSTEAFF; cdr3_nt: TGTGCCAGCAGCCGGGGGAGTACTGAAGCTTTCTTT
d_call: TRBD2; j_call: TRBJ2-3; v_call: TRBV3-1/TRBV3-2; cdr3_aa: CASSPPTSGGRTDTQYF; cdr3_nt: TGTGCCAGCAGCCCCCCGACTAGCGGGGGACGCACAGATACGCAGTATTTT
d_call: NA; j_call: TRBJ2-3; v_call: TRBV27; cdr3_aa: CASSPKVRGVSTDTQYF; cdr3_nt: TGTGCCAGCAGTCCGAAGGTGCGGGGCGTTAGCACAGATACGCAGTATTTT
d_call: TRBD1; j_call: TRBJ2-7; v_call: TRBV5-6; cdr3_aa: CASSYGTGISEQYF; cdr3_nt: TGTGCCAGCAGCTACGGGACAGGGATCTCCGAGCAGTACTTC
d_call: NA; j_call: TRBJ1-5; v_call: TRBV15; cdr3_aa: CATSRHQTGGWGNQPQHF; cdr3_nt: TGTGCCACCAGCAGACACCAGACAGGCGGTTGGGGCAATCAGCCCCAGCATTTT
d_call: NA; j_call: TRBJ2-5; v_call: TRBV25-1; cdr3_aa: CASSALETQYF; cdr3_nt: TGTGCCAGCAGTGCCCTAGAGACCCAGTACTTC
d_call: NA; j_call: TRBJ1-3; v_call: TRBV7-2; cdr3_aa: CASSQTYSGNTIYF; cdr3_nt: TGTGCCAGCAGCCAGACATACTCTGGAAACACCATATATTTT
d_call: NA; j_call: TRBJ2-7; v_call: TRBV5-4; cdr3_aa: CASSSQPTESYEQYF; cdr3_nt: TGTGCCAGCAGCTCACAACCGACGGAGTCCTACGAGCAGTACTTC
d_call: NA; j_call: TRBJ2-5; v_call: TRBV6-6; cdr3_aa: CASSPLGLRGISRWTQYF; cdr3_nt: TGTGCCAGCAGTCCCCTGGGGTTGCGGGGAATAAGTCGGTGGACCCAGTACTTC
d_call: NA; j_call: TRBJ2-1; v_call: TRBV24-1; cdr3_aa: CATSDSRYYNEQFF; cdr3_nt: TGTGCCACCAGTGATTCACGGTACTACAATGAGCAGTTCTTC
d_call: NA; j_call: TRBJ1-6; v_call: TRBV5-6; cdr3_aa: CASHSYNSPLHF; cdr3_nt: TGTGCCAGCCACTCCTATAATTCACCCCTCCACTTT
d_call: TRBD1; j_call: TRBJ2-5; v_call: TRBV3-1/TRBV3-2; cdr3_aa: CASSQDLTGVEETQYF; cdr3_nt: TGTGCCAGCAGCCAAGATCTGACAGGGGTTGAGGAGACCCAGTACTTC
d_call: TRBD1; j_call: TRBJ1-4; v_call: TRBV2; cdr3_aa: CASSGRTGGGKLFF; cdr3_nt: TGTGCCAGCAGTGGACGGACAGGGGGCGGAAAACTGTTTTTT
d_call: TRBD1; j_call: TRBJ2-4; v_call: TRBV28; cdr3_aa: CAAAGGASKNIQYF; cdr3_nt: TGTGCCGCGGCAGGGGGCGCTTCCAAAAACATTCAGTACTTC
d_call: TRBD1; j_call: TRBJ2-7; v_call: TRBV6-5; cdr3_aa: CASSPGTGRTEQYF; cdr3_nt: TGTGCCAGCAGTCCCGGGACAGGGCGAACCGAGCAGTACTTC
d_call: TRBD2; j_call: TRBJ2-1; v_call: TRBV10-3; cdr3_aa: CAISESFAGGDNEQFF; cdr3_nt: TGTGCCATCAGTGAGTCGTTTGCGGGGGGGGACAATGAGCAGTTCTTC
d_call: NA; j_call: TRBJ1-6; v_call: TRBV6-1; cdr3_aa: CASSEALTLSSYNSPLHF; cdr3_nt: TGTGCCAGCAGTGAAGCGCTCACGCTGAGCTCCTATAATTCACCCCTCCACTTT
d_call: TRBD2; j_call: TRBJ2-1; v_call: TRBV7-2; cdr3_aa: CASSLDSGGAYEQFF; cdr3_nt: TGTGCCAGCAGCTTAGACAGCGGGGGTGCATATGAGCAGTTCTTC
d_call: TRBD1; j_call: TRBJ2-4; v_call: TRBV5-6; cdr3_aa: CASSLGTGVNIQYF; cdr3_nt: TGTGCCAGCAGCTTGGGGACAGGGGTAAACATTCAGTACTTC
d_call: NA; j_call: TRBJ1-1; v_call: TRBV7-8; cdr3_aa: CASSPSNLNTEAFF; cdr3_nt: TGTGCCAGCAGTCCAAGCAACCTGAACACTGAAGCTTTCTTT
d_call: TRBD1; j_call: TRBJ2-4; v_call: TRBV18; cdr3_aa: CASSHRDRVGNIQYF; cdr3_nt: TGTGCCAGCTCACACCGGGACAGGGTTGGAAACATTCAGTACTTC
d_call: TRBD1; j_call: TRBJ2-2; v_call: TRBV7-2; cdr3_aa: CASSPRQGEGTGELFF; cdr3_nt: TGTGCCAGCAGCCCTAGACAGGGTGAAGGCACCGGGGAGCTGTTTTTT
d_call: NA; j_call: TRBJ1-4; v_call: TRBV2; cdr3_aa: CASILTDYGSNEKLFF; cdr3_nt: TGTGCCAGCATCCTGACGGACTATGGGAGTAATGAAAAACTGTTTTTT
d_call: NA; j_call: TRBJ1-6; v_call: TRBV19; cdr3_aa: CASSTGGSPLHF; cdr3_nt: TGTGCCAGTAGTACCGGAGGATCACCCCTCCACTTT
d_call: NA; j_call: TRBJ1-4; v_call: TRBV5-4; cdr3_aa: CASSLLGGGDEKLFF; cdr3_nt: TGTGCCAGCAGCCTCCTTGGAGGGGGGGATGAAAAACTGTTTTTT
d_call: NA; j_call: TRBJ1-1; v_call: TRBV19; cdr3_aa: CASTTGQMNTEAFF; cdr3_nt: TGTGCCAGTACCACGGGTCAGATGAACACTGAAGCTTTCTTT
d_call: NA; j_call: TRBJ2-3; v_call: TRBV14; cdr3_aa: CASSQGLRDTQYF; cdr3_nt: TGTGCCAGCAGCCAAGGTCTACGAGATACGCAGTATTTT
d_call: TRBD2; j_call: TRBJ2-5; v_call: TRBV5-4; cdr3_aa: CASSIDSAGAQETQYF; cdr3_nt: TGTGCCAGTAGCATCGACTCAGCGGGGGCTCAAGAGACCCAGTACTTC
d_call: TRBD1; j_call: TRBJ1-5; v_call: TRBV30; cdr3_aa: CAWSNGQGAFQPQHF; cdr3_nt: TGTGCCTGGAGTAATGGACAGGGGGCTTTTCAGCCCCAGCATTTT
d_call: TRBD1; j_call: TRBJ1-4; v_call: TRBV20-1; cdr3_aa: CSASRRQGDEKLFF; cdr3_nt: TGCAGTGCTAGTAGGCGGCAGGGGGATGAAAAACTGTTTTTT
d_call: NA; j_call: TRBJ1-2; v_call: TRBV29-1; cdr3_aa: CSVEGTMGF; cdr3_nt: TGCAGCGTTGAGGGGACAATGGGCTTC
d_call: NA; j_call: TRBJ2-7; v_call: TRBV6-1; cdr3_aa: CASSDPGQLNYEQYF; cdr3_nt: TGTGCCAGCAGTGATCCGGGACAACTGAACTACGAGCAGTACTTC
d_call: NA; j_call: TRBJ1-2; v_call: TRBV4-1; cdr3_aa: CASSPTGWTNYGYTF; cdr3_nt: TGCGCCAGCAGCCCCACAGGGTGGACTAACTATGGCTACACCTTC
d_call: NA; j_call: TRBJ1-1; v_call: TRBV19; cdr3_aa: CASSRMDRMNTEAFF; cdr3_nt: TGTGCCAGTAGTAGAATGGACAGAATGAACACTGAAGCTTTCTTT
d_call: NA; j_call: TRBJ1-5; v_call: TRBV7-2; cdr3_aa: CASSLGSLGNQPQHF; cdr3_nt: TGTGCCAGCAGCTTAGGGTCTTTAGGCAATCAGCCCCAGCATTTT
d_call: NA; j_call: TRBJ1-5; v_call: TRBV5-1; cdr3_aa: CASMLWDKKWPGHAPYSNQPQHF; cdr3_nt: TGCGCCAGCATGCTTTGGGATAAAAAATGGCCGGGACACGCGCCCTATAGCAATCAGCCCCAGCATTTT
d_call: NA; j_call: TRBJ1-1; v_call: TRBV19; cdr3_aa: CASSPSGWNTEAFF; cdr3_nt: TGTGCCAGTAGTCCGTCAGGCTGGAACACTGAAGCTTTCTTT
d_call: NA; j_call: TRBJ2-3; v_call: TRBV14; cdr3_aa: CASSQDLGADTQYF; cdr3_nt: TGTGCCAGCAGCCAAGATCTAGGGGCCGATACGCAGTATTTT
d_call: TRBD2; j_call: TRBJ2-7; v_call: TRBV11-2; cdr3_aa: CASSLGLAGAYSYEQYF; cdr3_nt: TGTGCCAGCAGCTTAGGGCTAGCGGGGGCCTACTCCTACGAGCAGTACTTC